The present T cell receptor (beta chain) was sequenced within a study of blood T cell repertoires in COVID-19. For the study at large: Samples representing acute and convalescent COVID-19 were sourced from the United States, Italy and Spain.

Per the authors' pipeline: Researchers report that nucleated cell counts were estimated from reference gene primer amplification. Repertoires were generated with immunoSEQ multiplex PCR, while TCRdb's copy carries only in-frame clones and drops some. The DNA gave D and trimming, while V, J and clone size come from that table. The sample consists of 30,000 to 45,000 clones, about nine tenths of them appearing once. Looked up from germline, CDR1 is KGHSH and CDR2 is LQKENI. V was clipped by 3 bases and J by 7 bases; unmatched bases: 6. The CDR3 has 15 amino acids. This clonotype originated in a man in his fifties or sixties with active COVID-19. The chain is built from TRBV18 and TRBJ2-2; TRBD1 agrees at 9 bases. Input material: peripheral blood. CDR3 loop: CASSPLQGAHGELFF. In nucleotides, the CDR3 is TGTGCCAGCTCACCCTTACAGGGGGCGCACGGGGAGCTGTTTTTT.